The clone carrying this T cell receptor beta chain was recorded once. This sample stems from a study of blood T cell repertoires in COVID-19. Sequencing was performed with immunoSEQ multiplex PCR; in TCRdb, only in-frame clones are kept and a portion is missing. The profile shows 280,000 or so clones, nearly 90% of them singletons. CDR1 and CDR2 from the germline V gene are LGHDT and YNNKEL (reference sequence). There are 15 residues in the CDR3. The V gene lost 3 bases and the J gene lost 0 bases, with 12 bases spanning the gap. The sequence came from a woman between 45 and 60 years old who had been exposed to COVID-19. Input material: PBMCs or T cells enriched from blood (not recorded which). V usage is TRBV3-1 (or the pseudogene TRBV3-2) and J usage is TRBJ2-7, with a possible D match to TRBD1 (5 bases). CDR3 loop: CASSHRQTNSYEQYF. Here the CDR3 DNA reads TGTGCCAGCAGCCACCGACAGACCAACTCCTACGAGCAGTACTTC.